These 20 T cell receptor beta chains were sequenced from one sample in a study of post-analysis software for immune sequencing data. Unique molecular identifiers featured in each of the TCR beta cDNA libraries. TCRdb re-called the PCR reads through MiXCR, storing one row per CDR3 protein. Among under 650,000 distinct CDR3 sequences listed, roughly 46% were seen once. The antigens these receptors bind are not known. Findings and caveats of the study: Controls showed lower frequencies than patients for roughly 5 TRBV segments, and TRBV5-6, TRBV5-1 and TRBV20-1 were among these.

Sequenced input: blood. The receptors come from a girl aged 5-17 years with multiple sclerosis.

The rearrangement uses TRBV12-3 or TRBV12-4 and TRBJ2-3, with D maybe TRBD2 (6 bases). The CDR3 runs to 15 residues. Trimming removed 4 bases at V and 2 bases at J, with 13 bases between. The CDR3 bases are TGTGCCAGCAGTTCCGAACGGGAGACCACAGATACGCAGTATTTT. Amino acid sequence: CASSSERETTDTQYF.

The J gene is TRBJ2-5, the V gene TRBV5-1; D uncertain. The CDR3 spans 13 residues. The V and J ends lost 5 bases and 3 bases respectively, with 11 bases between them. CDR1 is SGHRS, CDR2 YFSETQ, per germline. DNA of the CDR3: TGCGCCAGCAGGTCGTTAGAGGAAGAGACCCAGTACTTC. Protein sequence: CASRSLEEETQYF.

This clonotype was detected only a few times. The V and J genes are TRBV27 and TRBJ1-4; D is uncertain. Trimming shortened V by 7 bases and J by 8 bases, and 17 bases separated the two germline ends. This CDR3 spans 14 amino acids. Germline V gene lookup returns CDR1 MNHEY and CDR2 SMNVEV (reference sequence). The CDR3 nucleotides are TGTGCCAGCACCACCGGAGGGTTGGGAGAAAAACTGTTTTTT. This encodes CASTTGGLGEKLFF.

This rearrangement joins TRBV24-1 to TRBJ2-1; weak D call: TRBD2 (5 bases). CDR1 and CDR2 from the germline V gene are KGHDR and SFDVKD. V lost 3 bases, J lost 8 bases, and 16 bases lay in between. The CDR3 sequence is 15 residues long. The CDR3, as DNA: TGTGCCACCAGTGATCCCCTGAATTCGGGATATGAGCAGTTCTTC. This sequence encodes CATSDPLNSGYEQFF.

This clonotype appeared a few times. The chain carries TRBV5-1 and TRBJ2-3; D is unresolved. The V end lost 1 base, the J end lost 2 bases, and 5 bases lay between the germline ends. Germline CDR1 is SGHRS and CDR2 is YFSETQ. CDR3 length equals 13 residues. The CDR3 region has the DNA TGCGCCAGCAGCTTGACAAACACAGATACGCAGTATTTT. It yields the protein CASSLTNTDTQYF.

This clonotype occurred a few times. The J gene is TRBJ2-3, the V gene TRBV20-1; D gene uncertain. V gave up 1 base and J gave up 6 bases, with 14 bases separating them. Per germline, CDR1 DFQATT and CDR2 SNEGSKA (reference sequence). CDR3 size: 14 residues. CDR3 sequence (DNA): TGCAGTGCTAGAGGAGGTCCCCTCAAGGATACGCAGTATTTT. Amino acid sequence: CSARGGPLKDTQYF.

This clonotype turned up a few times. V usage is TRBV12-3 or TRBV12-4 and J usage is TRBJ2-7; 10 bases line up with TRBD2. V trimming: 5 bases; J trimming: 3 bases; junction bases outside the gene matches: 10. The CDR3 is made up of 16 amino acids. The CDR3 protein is CASSHLLAGENYEQYF. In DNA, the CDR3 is TGTGCCAGCAGTCACCTCCTAGCGGGAGAGAACTACGAGCAGTACTTC.

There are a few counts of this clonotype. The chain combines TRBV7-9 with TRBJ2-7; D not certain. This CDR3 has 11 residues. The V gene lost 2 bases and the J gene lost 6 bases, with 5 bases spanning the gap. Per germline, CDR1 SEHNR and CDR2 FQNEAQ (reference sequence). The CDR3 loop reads CASSLNFEQYF. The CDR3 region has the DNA TGTGCCAGCAGCTTAAATTTCGAGCAGTACTTC.

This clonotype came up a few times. CDR3 coding DNA: TGTGCCAGCAGCTCCGCTAGCGGGGGGGCCTTAGAGACCCAGTACTTC. Translating it yields CASSSASGGALETQYF. This chain joins TRBV7-2 and TRBJ2-5; 12 bases are shared with TRBD2. Germline assignment: CDR1 SGHTA and CDR2 FQGNSA. CDR3 size: 16 residues. J lost 4 bases, V lost 4 bases, and 7 bases had no gene match.

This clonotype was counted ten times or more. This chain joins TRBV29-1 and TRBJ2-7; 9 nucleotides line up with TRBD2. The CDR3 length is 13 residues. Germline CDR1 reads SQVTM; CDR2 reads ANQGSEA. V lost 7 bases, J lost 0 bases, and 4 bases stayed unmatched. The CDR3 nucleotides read TGCAGCGGGAGACTAGCGGACTCCTACGAGCAGTACTTC. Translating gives CSGRLADSYEQYF.

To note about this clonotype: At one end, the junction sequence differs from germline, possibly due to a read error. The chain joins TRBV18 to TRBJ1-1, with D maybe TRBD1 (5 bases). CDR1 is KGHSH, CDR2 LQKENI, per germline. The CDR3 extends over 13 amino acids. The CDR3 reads CASPPGDRAEAFF. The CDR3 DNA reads TGTGCCAGCCCACCAGGAGACAGAGCTGAAGCTTTCTTT.

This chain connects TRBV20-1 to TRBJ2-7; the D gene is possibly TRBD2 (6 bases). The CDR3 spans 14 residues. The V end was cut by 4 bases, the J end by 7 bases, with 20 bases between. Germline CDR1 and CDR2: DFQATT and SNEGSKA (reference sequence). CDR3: CSAKVGRESEEQYF. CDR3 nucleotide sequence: TGCAGTGCTAAGGTTGGACGGGAGTCAGAGGAGCAGTACTTC.

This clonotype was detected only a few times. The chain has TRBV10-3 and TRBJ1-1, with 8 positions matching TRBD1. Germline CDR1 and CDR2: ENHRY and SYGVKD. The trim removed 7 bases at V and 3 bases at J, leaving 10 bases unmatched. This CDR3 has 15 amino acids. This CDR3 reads CAIKGDRLDYTEAFF. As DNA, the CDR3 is TGTGCCATCAAGGGGGACAGGCTAGACTACACTGAAGCTTTCTTT.

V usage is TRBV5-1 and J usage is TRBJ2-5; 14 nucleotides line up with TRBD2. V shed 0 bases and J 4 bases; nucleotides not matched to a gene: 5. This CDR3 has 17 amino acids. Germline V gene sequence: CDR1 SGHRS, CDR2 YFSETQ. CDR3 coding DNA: TGCGCCAGCAGCTTGGGGACTAGCGGGAGGAATGGAGAGACCCAGTACTTC. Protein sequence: CASSLGTSGRNGETQYF.

The CDR3 region is CASSPSSGSKNIQYF. CDR3 bases: TGTGCCAGCAGCCCCTCGTCGGGGTCCAAAAACATTCAGTACTTC. V gene TRBV5-5 combines with J gene TRBJ2-4; D possibly corresponds to TRBD2 (5 bases). The germline V and J ends were trimmed by 4 bases and 2 bases, with 13 bases remaining between them. Germline loops: CDR1 SGHKS, CDR2 YYEKEE (reference sequence). The length of the CDR3 is 15 residues.

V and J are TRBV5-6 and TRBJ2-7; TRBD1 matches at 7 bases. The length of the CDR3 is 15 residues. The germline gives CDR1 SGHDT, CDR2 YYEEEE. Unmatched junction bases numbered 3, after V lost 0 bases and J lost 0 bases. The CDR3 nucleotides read TGTGCCAGCAGCTTGGCCGGGACAGACTCCTACGAGCAGTACTTC. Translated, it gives CASSLAGTDSYEQYF.

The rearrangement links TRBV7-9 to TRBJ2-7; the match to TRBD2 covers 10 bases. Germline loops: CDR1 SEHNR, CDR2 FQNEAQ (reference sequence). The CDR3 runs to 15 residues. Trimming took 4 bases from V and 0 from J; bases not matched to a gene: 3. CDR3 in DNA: TGTGCCAGCAGCTCAGCTAGCGGGGGCTCCTACGAGCAGTACTTC. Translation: CASSSASGGSYEQYF.

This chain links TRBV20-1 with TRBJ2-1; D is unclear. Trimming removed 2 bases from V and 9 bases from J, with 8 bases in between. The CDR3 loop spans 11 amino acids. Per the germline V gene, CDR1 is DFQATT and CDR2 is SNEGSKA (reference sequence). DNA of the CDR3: TGCAGTGCTAGATTGGGATTTGAGCAGTTCTTC. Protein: CSARLGFEQFF.

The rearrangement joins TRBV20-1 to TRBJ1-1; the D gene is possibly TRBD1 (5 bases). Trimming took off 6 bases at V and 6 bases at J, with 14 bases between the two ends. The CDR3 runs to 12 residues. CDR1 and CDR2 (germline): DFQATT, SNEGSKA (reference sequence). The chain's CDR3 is CSAAGSHPEAFF. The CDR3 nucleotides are TGCAGTGCAGCAGGGTCCCACCCTGAAGCTTTCTTT.

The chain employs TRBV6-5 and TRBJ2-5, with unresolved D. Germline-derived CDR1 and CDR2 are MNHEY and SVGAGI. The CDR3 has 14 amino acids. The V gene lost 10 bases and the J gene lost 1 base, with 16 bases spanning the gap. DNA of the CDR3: TGTGCCACCGCCCTGCACGCCCTCCAAGAGACCCAGTACTTC. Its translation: CATALHALQETQYF.